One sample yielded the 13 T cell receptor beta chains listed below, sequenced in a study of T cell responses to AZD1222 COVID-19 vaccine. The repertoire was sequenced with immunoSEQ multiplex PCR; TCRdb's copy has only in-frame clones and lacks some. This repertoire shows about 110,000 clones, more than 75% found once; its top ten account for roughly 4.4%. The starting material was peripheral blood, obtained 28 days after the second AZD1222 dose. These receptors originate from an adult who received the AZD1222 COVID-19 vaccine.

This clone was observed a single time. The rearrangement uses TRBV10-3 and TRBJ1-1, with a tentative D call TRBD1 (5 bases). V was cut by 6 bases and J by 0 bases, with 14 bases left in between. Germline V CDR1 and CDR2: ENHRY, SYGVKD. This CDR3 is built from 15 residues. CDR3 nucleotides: TGTGCCATCAGCCCCACCGGGGGGATGAACACTGAAGCTTTCTTT. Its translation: CAISPTGGMNTEAFF.

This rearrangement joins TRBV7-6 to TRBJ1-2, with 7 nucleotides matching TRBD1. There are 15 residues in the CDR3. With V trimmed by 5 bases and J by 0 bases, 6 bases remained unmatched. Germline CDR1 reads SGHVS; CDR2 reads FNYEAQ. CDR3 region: CASSPGTEPNYGYTF. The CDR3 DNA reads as TGTGCCAGCAGCCCCGGGACAGAGCCTAACTATGGCTACACCTTC.

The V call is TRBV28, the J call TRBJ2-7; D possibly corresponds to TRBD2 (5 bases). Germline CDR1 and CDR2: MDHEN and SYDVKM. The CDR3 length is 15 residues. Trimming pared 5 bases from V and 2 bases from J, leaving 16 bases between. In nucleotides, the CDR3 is TGTGCCAGCAGTCCCCTACTGACGGAGGCCTACGAGCAGTACTTC. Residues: CASSPLLTEAYEQYF.

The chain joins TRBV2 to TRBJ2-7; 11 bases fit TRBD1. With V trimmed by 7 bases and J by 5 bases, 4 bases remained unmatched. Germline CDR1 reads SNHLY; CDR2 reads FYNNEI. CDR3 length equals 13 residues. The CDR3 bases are TGTGCCAGCACCCGGGACAGGGGGAACGAGCAGTACTTC. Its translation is CASTRDRGNEQYF.

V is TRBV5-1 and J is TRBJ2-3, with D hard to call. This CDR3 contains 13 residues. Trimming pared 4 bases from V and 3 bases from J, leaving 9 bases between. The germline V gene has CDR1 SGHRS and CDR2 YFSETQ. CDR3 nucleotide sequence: TGCGCCAGCAGCCCCCACATGACAGATACGCAGTATTTT. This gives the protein CASSPHMTDTQYF. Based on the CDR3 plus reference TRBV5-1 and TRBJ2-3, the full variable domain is KAGVTQTPRYLIKTRGQQVTLSCSPISGHRSVSWYQQTPGQGLQFLFEYFSETQRNKGNFPGRFSGRQFSNSRSEMNVSTLELGDSALYLCASSPHMTDTQYFGPGTRLTVL.

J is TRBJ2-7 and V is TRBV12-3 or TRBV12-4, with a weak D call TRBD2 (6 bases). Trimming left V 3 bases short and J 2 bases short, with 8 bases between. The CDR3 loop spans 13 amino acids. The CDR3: CASSLRGPYEQYF. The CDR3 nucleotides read TGTGCCAGCAGTTTGCGGGGCCCCTACGAGCAGTACTTC.

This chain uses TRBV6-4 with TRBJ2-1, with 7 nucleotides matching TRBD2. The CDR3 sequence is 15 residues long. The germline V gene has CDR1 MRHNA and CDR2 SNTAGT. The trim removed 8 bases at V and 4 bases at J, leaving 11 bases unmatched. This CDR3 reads CASRGSAGPYNEQFF. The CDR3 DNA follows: TGTGCCAGCCGGGGATCAGCGGGGCCTTACAATGAGCAGTTCTTC.

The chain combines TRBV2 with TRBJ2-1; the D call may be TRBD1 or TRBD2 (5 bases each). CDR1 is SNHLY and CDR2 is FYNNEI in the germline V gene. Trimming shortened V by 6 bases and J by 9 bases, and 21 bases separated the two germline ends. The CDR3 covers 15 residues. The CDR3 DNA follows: TGTGCCAGCAGCGGGATAGCGTACCACAGGAGTGAGCAGTTCTTC. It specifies CASSGIAYHRSEQFF. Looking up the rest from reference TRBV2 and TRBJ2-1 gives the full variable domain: EPEVTQTPSHQVTQMGQEVILRCVPISNHLYFYWYRQILGQKVEFLVSFYNNEISEKSEIFDDQFSVERPDGSNFTLKIRSTKLEDSAMYFCASSGIAYHRSEQFFGPGTRLTVL.

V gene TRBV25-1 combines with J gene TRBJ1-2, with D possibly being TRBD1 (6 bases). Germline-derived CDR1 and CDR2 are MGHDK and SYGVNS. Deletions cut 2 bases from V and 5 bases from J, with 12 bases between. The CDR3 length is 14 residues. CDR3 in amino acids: CASSEKTGYYGYTF. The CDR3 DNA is TGTGCCAGCAGTGAAAAAACAGGGTATTATGGCTACACCTTC.

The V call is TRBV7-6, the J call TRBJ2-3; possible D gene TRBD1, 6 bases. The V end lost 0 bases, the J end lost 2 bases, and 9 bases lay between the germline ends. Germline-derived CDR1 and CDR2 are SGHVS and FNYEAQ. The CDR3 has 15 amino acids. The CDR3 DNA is TGTGCCAGCAGCTTAGCCACAGGGTTCACAGATACGCAGTATTTT. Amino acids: CASSLATGFTDTQYF.

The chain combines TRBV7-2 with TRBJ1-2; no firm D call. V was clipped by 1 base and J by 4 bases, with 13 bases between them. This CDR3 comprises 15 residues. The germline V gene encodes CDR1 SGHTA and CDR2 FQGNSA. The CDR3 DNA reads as TGTGCCAGCAGCTTAGGGGTCCCGGCAGGCTATGGCTACACCTTC. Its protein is CASSLGVPAGYGYTF.

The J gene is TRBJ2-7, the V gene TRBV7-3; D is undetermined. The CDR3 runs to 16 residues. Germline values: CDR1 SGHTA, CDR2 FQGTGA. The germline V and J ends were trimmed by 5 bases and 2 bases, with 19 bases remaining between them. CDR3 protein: CASSPELRTGTYEQYF. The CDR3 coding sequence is TGTGCCAGCAGCCCCGAGCTCCGGACGGGTACCTACGAGCAGTACTTC. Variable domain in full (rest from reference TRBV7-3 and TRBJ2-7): GAGVSQTPSNKVTEKGKYVELRCDPISGHTALYWYRQSLGQGPEFLIYFQGTGAADDSGLPNDRFFAVRPEGSVSTLKIQRTERGDSAVYLCASSPELRTGTYEQYFGPGTRLTVT.

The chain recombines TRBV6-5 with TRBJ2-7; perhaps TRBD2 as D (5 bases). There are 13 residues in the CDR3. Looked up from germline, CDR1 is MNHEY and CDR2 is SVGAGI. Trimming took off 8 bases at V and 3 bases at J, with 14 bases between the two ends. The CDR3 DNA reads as TGTGCCAGCTCTCTGCCAGGAGGCTACGAGCAGTACTTC. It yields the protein CASSLPGGYEQYF.